This T cell receptor (beta chain) was sequenced during a study of cytomegalovirus exposure and HLA in healthy donors. Study as a whole: As released early, the data held roughly 85 million unique TCRs from HLA-typed donors.

Amplification used 60 Vbeta primers and 13 Jbeta primers. TCRdb's table, derived via immunoSEQ multiplex PCR, lists solely in-frame clones and lacks some. The table has 110,000 or so clones, about 12% seen once; the top ten hold approximately 15%. Findings and limits, study-wide: In a later analysis, specific HLA alleles were associated with 15,000 to 20,000 TCR beta sequences at a 0.05 false discovery rate. Listed as cytomegalovirus-associated were 164 TCR beta chains.

Only a few counts were recorded for this clone. The antigen remains unidentified. Sequenced material: PBMCs. The source is a man aged 35-49 years in good health and CMV-seropositive.

CDR3 in DNA: TGTGCCAGCAGTTCGCTTCAGGTACCCTACGAGCAGTACTTC. Amino acid sequence: CASSSLQVPYEQYF. J is TRBJ2-7 and V is TRBV28; no definite D call. CDR3 size: 14 residues. The ends were cut back, 4 bases at V and 2 bases at J, with 12 bases in the middle. In germline, CDR1 is MDHEN, CDR2 SYDVKM.